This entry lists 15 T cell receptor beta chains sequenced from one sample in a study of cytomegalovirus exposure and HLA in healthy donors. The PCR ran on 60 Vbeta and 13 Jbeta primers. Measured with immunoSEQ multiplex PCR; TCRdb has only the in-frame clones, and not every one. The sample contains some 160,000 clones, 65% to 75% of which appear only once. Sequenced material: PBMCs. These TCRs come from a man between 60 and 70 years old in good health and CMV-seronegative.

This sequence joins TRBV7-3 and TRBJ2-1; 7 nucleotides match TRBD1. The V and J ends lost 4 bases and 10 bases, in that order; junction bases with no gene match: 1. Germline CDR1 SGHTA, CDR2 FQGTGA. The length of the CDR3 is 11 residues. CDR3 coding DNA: TGTGCCAGCAGCTCAGGGGGAGAGCAGTTCTTC. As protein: CASSSGGEQFF.

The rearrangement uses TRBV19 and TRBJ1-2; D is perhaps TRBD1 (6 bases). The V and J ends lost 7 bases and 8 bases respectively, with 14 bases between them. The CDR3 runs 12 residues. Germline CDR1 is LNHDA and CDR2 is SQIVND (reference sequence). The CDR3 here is CASNTGLGGYTF. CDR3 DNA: TGTGCCAGTAACACAGGGTTGGGAGGCTACACCTTC. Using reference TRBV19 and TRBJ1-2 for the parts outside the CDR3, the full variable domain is DGGITQSPKYLFRKEGQNVTLSCEQNLNHDAMYWYRQDPGQGLRLIYYSQIVNDFQKGDIAEGYSVSREKKESFPLTVTSAQKNPTAFYLCASNTGLGGYTFGSGTRLTVV.

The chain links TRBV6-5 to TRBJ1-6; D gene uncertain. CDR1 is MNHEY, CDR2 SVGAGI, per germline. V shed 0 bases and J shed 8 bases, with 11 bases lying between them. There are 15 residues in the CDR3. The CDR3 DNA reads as TGTGCCAGCAGTTACTCGGGCTGGCCGGATTCACCCCTCCACTTT. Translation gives CASSYSGWPDSPLHF.

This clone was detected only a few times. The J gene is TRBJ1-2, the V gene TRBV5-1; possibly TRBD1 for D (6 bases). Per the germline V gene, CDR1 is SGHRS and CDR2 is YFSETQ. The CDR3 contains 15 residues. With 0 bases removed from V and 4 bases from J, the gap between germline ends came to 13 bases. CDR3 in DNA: TGCGCCAGCAGCTTGGGGGGGGGCGCAGCCTATGGCTACACCTTC. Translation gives CASSLGGGAAYGYTF.

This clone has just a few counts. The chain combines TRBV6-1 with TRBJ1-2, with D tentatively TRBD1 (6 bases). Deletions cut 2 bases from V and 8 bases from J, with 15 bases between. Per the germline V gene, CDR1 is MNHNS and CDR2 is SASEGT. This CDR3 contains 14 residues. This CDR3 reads CASSELEYRDGYTF. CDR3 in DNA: TGTGCCAGCAGTGAACTCGAATACAGGGACGGCTACACCTTC.

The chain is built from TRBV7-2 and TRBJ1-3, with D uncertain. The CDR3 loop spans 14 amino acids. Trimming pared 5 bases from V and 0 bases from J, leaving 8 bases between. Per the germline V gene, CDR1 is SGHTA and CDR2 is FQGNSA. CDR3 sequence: CASSPHPSGNTIYF. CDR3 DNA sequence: TGTGCCAGCAGCCCACACCCCTCTGGAAACACCATATATTTT.

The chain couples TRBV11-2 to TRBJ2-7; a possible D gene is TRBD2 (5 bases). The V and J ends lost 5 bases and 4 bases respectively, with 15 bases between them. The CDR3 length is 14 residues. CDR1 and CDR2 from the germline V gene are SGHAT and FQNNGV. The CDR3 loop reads CASSLGEWSYEQYF. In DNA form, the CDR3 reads TGTGCCAGCAGCCTTGGGGAGTGGTCATACGAGCAGTACTTC.

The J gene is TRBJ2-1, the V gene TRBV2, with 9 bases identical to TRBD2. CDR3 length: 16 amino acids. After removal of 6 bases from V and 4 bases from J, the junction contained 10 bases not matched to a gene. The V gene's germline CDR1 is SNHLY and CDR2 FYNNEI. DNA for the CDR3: TGTGCCAGCAGAAAAGCCGGGACTAGCCCTTACAATGAGCAGTTCTTC. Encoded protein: CASRKAGTSPYNEQFF.

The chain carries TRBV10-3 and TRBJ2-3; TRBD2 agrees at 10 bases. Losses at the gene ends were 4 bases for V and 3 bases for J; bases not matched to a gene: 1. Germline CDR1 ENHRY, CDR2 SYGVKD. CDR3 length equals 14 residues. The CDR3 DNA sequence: TGTGCCATCAGTGCAGCGGGAGGGACAGATACGCAGTATTTT. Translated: CAISAAGGTDTQYF.

CDR3 amino acids: CASSVEDSNTQYF. Here the CDR3 DNA reads TGTGCCAGCAGCGTCGAGGACTCTAATACGCAGTATTTT. V and J are TRBV9 and TRBJ2-3, with D possibly matching TRBD2 (5 bases). V was pared by 2 bases and J by 7 bases, with 11 bases between. The germline V gene encodes CDR1 SGDLS and CDR2 YYNGEE. CDR3 size: 13 residues. The full variable domain, its missing parts supplied by reference TRBV9 and TRBJ2-3, is DSGVTQTPKHLITATGQRVTLRCSPRSGDLSVYWYQQSLDQGLQFLIQYYNGEERAKGNILERFSAQQFPDLHSELNLSSLELGDSALYFCASSVEDSNTQYFGPGTRLTVL.

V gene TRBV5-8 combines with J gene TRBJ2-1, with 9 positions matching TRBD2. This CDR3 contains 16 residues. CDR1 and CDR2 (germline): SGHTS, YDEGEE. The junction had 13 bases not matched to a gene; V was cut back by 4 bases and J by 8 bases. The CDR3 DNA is TGTGCCAGCAGCAATAACTACTGGACTAGCGCAGATGAGCAGTTCTTC. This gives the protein CASSNNYWTSADEQFF.

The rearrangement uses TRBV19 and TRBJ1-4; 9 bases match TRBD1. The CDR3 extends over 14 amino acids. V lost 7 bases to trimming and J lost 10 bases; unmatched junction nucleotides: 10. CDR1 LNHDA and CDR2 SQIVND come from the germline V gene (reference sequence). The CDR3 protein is CASNAGTGSGKLFF. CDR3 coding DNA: TGTGCCAGTAATGCCGGGACAGGGAGCGGAAAACTGTTTTTT.

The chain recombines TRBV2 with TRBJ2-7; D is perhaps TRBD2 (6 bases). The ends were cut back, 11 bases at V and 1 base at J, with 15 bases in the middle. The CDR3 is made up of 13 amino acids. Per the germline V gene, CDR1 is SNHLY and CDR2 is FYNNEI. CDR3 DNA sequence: TGTGCCGGCCGGGACGGAGGGTCCTACGAGCAGTACTTC. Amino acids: CAGRDGGSYEQYF. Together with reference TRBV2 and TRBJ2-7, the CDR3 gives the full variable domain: EPEVTQTPSHQVTQMGQEVILRCVPISNHLYFYWYRQILGQKVEFLVSFYNNEISEKSEIFDDQFSVERPDGSNFTLKIRSTKLEDSAMYFCAGRDGGSYEQYFGPGTRLTVT.

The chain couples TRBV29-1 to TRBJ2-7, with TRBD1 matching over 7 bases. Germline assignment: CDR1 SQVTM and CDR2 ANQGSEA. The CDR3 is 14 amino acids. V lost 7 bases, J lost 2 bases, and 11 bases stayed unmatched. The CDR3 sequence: CSGGSGTDPYEQYF. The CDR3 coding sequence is TGCAGCGGAGGAAGTGGGACAGACCCCTACGAGCAGTACTTC.

The CDR3, as DNA: TGTGCCAGCAGCTTAGGAGGGGGAGGGGACTACGAGCAGTACTTC. This gives the protein CASSLGGGGDYEQYF. The chain has TRBV7-2 and TRBJ2-7; TRBD2 is a possible D gene (7 bases). V was trimmed by 1 base and J by 3 bases, leaving 13 bases between them. There are 15 residues in the CDR3. CDR1 and CDR2 (germline): SGHTA, FQGNSA.